This TCR beta chain was identified in a study of identical twins. Study conclusions and caveats: Conclusions leaned on cross-sectional statistical analysis and did not track the same donors over time. Reduced insertions were recorded for abundant cord blood beta clonotypes, with no such pattern in memory repertoires.

Each CDR3 protein gets one entry after TCRdb re-called the 5' RACE reads with MiXCR. The data hold approximately 700,000 distinct CDR3 sequences, with roughly 18% observed a single time. For this clonotype: Its antigen is still unknown. The junction and the germline gene differ at one end; a read error may be behind it.

Germline CDR1 reads SSHAT; CDR2 reads FNYEAQ (reference sequence). This CDR3 comprises 16 residues. The data were also submitted as part of a second study, on T cells expressing NK-cell markers. That study adds: Sequencing of TCR beta repertoires drew on sorted CD3+CD56+NKG2C+, CD3+CD56+NKG2C- and CD3+CD56-NKG2C+ T cells.

The TCR was taken from a woman aged 18-29 years in good health. The specimen sequenced was PBMCs. The genes are TRBV7-7 and TRBJ2-1; D could derive from TRBD1 or TRBD2 (5 bases each). The chain's CDR3 is CASSLDGTVFGNEQFF. The CDR3 DNA sequence: TGTGCTAGCAGCCTAGACGGGACGGTTTTCGGCAATGAGCAGTTCTTC.